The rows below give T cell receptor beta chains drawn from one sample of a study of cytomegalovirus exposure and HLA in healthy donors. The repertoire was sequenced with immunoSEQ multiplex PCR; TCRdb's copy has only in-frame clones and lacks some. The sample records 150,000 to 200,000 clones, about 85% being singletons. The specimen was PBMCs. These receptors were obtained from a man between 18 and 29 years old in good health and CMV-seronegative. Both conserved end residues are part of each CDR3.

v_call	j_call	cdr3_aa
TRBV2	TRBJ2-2	CASSLTYTGELFF
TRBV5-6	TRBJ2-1	CASRRLSRHEQFF
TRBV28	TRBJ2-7	CASSFGRIYEQYF
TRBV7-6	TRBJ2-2	CASSSRLAGGTGELFF
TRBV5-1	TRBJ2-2	CASSGGTNTGELFF
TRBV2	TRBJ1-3	CASSSGTGHFGNTIYF
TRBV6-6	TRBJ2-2	CASRILGGSGELFF
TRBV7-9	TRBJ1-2	CASRGPTGQGAGYTF
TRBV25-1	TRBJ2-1	CASSVPLYPYEQFF
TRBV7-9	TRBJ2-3	CSSSPGTSSSDTQYF
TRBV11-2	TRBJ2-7	CASSYGDRFYEQYF
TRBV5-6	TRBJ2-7	CASTPAGGRIYEQYF
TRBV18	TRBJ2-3	CASSPPVSDTQYF
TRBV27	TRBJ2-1	CASSWISGAYNEQFF
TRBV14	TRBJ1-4	CASSQDGTIYEKLFF
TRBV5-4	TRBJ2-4	CASSLTPWEGIQYF
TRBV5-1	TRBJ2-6	CASSYRLAGSSGANVLTF